This entry concerns a single TCR beta chain. Antigen: not known. The source of the sample is a study of CD8+CD57+ T cells in acquired aplastic anemia. Study observations and caveats: Patient and control CD8+ Simpson's diversity was not significantly different.

Profiling of TCR beta VDJ combinations and CDR3 sequences used genomic DNA as template. TCRdb analysed the reads with MiXCR anew, one entry per CDR3 protein. The sample lists 250,000 to 350,000 distinct CDR3 sequences; approximately 56% were seen once. This CDR3 is built from 14 residues. Per germline, CDR1 SGDLS and CDR2 YYNGEE. V lost 4 bases to trimming and J lost 3 bases; unmatched junction nucleotides: 7. This TCR came from a human donor with severe aplastic anemia or a healthy control (not recorded which). Source material: sorted CD4+, CD8+, or CD8+CD57+ T cells (not recorded which) from PBMCs. The V call is TRBV9, the J call TRBJ2-7, with 7 bases lining up with TRBD2. The CDR3 DNA reads as TGTGCCAGCAGCCCCGGATGCGGGGGCTACGAGCAGTACTTC. Translation gives CASSPGCGGYEQYF. Complete variable domain (other parts from reference TRBV9 and TRBJ2-7): DSGVTQTPKHLITATGQRVTLRCSPRSGDLSVYWYQQSLDQGLQFLIQYYNGEERAKGNILERFSAQQFPDLHSELNLSSLELGDSALYFCASSPGCGGYEQYFGPGTRLTVT.